The T cell receptor (beta chain) described here comes from a study of beta chain features in type 1 diabetes. About this clone: Its antigen is unidentified.

Whole-study results and caveats: Resolution of whether HLA type affects TCRB rearrangement was not achieved here. cDNA-based sequencing might over-represent cells highly expressing TCR. Naive, central memory and regulatory TCRB repertoires appeared more similar among patients than healthy donors. The VDJ junctions of type 1 diabetes patients carried fewer insertions and more deletions.

Germline V gene sequence: CDR1 SNHLY, CDR2 FYNNEI. V lost 5 bases to trimming and J lost 0 bases; unmatched junction nucleotides: 7. This CDR3 spans 16 amino acids. Expressed TCRB transcripts got sequenced, as all isolated RNA was reverse transcribed. Sequencing was performed with immunoSEQ multiplex PCR; in TCRdb, only in-frame clones are kept and a portion is missing. The repertoire holds a few hundred thousand clones, 27% seen once, with about 3.9% in the top ten. This clonotype was sampled from a man between 25 and 39 years old in good health. Sequences were obtained from central memory CD4+ T cells from blood. V and J are TRBV2 and TRBJ2-1, with 7 bases lining up with TRBD1. CDR3 DNA sequence: TGTGCCAGCAGTATGCGACAGGGAAGCTCCTACAATGAGCAGTTCTTC. The encoded protein is CASSMRQGSSYNEQFF.